This TCR beta chain was recorded in a study of T cell responses to AZD1222 COVID-19 vaccine. Overall study results and limits: Repertoires in all cases were sampled only once the peak T cell response had passed. Targets within unmutated variant regions were reportedly found for nearly half of spike-specific TCRs. Just five or six AZD1222 recipients were seropositive at baseline.

The CDR3 totals 13 residues. Trimming removed 5 bases at V and 3 bases at J, with 8 bases between. Germline assignment: CDR1 LNHDA and CDR2 SQIVND (reference sequence). Here immunoSEQ multiplex PCR was the method, and the copy in TCRdb shows in-frame clones only, minus some. The table records 25,000 to 35,000 clones, 93% of them present only once. This clone was seen only once. Its specificity is unknown. Source: peripheral blood, taken on day 0 of AZD1222 vaccination. The gene calls are TRBV19 and TRBJ1-5; tentatively, D is TRBD1 (6 bases). This TCR derives from an adult in good health. The CDR3 sequence is CASSSGANQPQHF. DNA for the CDR3: TGTGCCAGTAGTTCAGGGGCCAATCAGCCCCAGCATTTT.